This T cell receptor beta chain was observed in a study of cytomegalovirus exposure and HLA in healthy donors. In its sample, this clone was seen once. Primers for the PCR totalled 60 Vbeta and 13 Jbeta. Assay: immunoSEQ multiplex PCR; the TCRdb copy retains only in-frame clones and omits some. The table includes roughly 100,000 clones, just over 70% detected once. Each donor was nominally healthy when sampled (though unrecorded immune exposures were likely). This CDR3 region has 15 residues. After removal of 1 base from V and 7 bases from J, the junction contained 4 bases not matched to a gene. CDR1 and CDR2 (germline): LNHDA, SQIVND (reference sequence).

This sequence was found in a boy between 10 and 17 years old in good health and CMV-seronegative. Sequencing input: PBMCs. The chain employs TRBV19 and TRBJ1-5, with 10 bases that match TRBD1. The CDR3 is CASSIGDRGRQPQHF. CDR3 DNA: TGTGCCAGTAGTATAGGGGACAGGGGTAGGCAGCCCCAGCATTTT. The whole variable domain, remainder taken from reference TRBV19 and TRBJ1-5, is DGGITQSPKYLFRKEGQNVTLSCEQNLNHDAMYWYRQDPGQGLRLIYYSQIVNDFQKGDIAEGYSVSREKKESFPLTVTSAQKNPTAFYLCASSIGDRGRQPQHFGDGTRLSIL.